This is a list of T cell receptor beta chains from one sample in a study of regulatory T cells in long-lasting Graves disease. TCRdb processed the multiplex PCR reads anew with MiXCR; each CDR3 protein has one entry. The sample gives about 620,000 distinct CDR3 sequences, approximately 15% of which show up once; about 20% is in the top ten. The same sample was also used in a study of T cells in Graves' hyperthyroidism and ophthalmopathy.

Sequencing was performed on peripheral blood mononuclear cells (PBMCs), taken at new diagnosis, from a patient treated with antithyroid drugs. These receptors were taken from a woman in her twenties or thirties with Graves disease. CDR3s include the opening cysteine and the closing phenylalanine or tryptophan. The D gene is left open where the match is weak. Part of the rows lack a size; the others show once, few, many or a class for expanded clones.

clone size	CDR3 length	V gene	J gene	D gene	CDR3 DNA	CDR3 protein
many	13	TRBV14	TRBJ1-1	NA	TGTGCCAGCAGCCTAACCCCGGGACTTGGAGCTTTCTTT	CASSLTPGLGAFF
many	15	TRBV12-3/TRBV12-4	TRBJ1-4	NA	TGTGCCAGCAGGTCTCAGGGGACGACGAACGAAAAACTGTTTTTT	CASRSQGTTNEKLFF
NA	14	TRBV19	TRBJ2-7	NA	TGTGCCAGTAGTACCGGAACGGGATTTGGAGAGCAGTACTTC	CASSTGTGFGEQYF
NA	15	TRBV28	TRBJ2-2	TRBD2	TGTGTCAGCAGTGGGACTAGCGGGAGGACCGGGGAGCTGTTTTTT	CVSSGTSGRTGELFF
NA	16	TRBV18	TRBJ1-2	NA	TGTGCCAGCTCACCAGGGCGGCCCCCGGCGACCTATGGCTACACCTTC	CASSPGRPPATYGYTF
many	19	TRBV27	TRBJ2-1	TRBD2	TGTGCCAGCAGTTTTCACCACAGCCTCGGGACTAGCGGCACGAATGAGCAGTTCTTC	CASSFHHSLGTSGTNEQFF
many	15	TRBV6-5	TRBJ1-1	NA	TGTGCCAGCAGTTATACAGGACGAGGACAAACTGAAGCTTTCTTT	CASSYTGRGQTEAFF
NA	17	TRBV3-1	TRBJ2-4	TRBD2	TGTGCCAGCAGCCATAGCGGGACGCGGCTAGCCAAAAACATTCAGTACTTC	CASSHSGTRLAKNIQYF
many	13	TRBV6-1	TRBJ2-7	TRBD2	TGTGCCAGCAATTTCGCGGGAGTCCACGAGCAGTACTTC	CASNFAGVHEQYF
many	14	TRBV3-1	TRBJ1-4	NA	TGTGCCAGCAGCCAAGCACCGGGGGGGGGAGCGTTGTTTTTT	CASSQAPGGGALFF
many	13	TRBV7-9	TRBJ2-2	NA	TGTGCCGGGGGGACCTTCTTCACCGGGGAGCTGTTTTTT	CAGGTFFTGELFF
NA	13	TRBV4-2	TRBJ2-4	TRBD2	TGTGCCAGCAGCCAAGATGGGACTAAAATTCAGTACTTC	CASSQDGTKIQYF
many	15	TRBV2	TRBJ1-1	NA	TGTGCCAGCAGGCAGCAGTGGGGGCTTAGCACTGAAGCTTTCTTT	CASRQQWGLSTEAFF
NA	15	TRBV30	TRBJ2-7	NA	TGTGCCTGGAGCCGAAGGGGCATAATCTCCTACGAGCAGTACTTC	CAWSRRGIISYEQYF
NA	16	TRBV9	TRBJ2-3	NA	TGTGCCAGCAGCGTAGGGGCGGCCCCTAGCACAGATACGCAGTATTTT	CASSVGAAPSTDTQYF
NA	16	TRBV7-2	TRBJ2-1	TRBD2	TGTGCCACCAGCTTACTAGCGGGAGTGGGTGGCTATGAGCAGTTCTTC	CATSLLAGVGGYEQFF
once	13	TRBV13	TRBJ1-1	NA	TGTGCCAGCAGCTTAGGGGTTGAGGGGGAAGCTTTCTTT	CASSLGVEGEAFF
NA	15	TRBV28	TRBJ1-5	NA	TGTGCCAGCAGGGCCCAGCACCCCCTCCCTCAGCCCCAGCATTTT	CASRAQHPLPQPQHF
NA	15	TRBV20-1	TRBJ1-3	NA	TGCAGTGCTAGTCAGTTAGCTAACTCTGGAAACACCGTATATTTT	CSASQLANSGNTVYF
few	10	TRBV30	TRBJ1-6	NA	TGTGCCTGGAGTTCCGGGACCCTCCACTTT	CAWSSGTLHF
many	15	TRBV28	TRBJ1-6	NA	TGTGCCAGCAGTGGGGACAACGGCTATAATTCACCCCTCCACTTT	CASSGDNGYNSPLHF
many	15	TRBV5-1	TRBJ2-2	TRBD1	TGTGCCAGCAGTTACGACAGGGCGAACACCGGGGAGCTGTTTTTT	CASSYDRANTGELFF
many	16	TRBV12-3/TRBV12-4	TRBJ1-2	NA	TGTGCCAGCAGTCACAATACAGGGATCTCCGACTTTGGCTACACCTTC	CASSHNTGISDFGYTF
many	15	TRBV7-8	TRBJ2-3	TRBD1	TGTGCCAGCAGCTTACGGGGACAGGACACAGATACGCAGTATTTT	CASSLRGQDTDTQYF
NA	14	TRBV29-1	TRBJ2-3	NA	TGCAGCGTTGATTTACAGCCCGCCACAGATACGCAGTATTTT	CSVDLQPATDTQYF
few	16	TRBV18	TRBJ2-5	NA	TGTGCCAGCTCACCACCTCTTACGGGGACGGAAGAGACCCAGTACTTC	CASSPPLTGTEETQYF
NA	16	TRBV4-2	TRBJ2-5	NA	TGTGCCAGCAGCCGCCTTAAAGGGGGGGGAAAAGAGACCCAGTACTTC	CASSRLKGGGKETQYF
few	17	TRBV5-1	TRBJ2-1	NA	TGCGCCAGCAGCTTACGGCGGGCCCAGAACTCCTACAATGAGCAGTTCTTC	CASSLRRAQNSYNEQFF
many	15	TRBV12-3/TRBV12-4	TRBJ2-3	NA	TGTGCCAGCAGTTTAGCGGGAGTATTCCCAGATACGCAGTATTTT	CASSLAGVFPDTQYF
NA	13	TRBV9	TRBJ1-4	NA	TGTGCCAGCAGCCCGAGTGGAGGAGAAAAACTGTTTTTT	CASSPSGGEKLFF
NA	15	TRBV4-1	TRBJ1-5	TRBD1	TGCGCCAGCAGCCAAACTCGACAGGGGGATCAGCCCCAGCATTTT	CASSQTRQGDQPQHF
few	12	TRBV3-1	TRBJ1-3	NA	TGTGCCAGCAGCTATTCGGGGGACACCATATATTTT	CASSYSGDTIYF
many	13	TRBV10-3	TRBJ1-5	NA	TGTGCCATCAGGGACCGGACGGGTCAGCCCCAGCATTTT	CAIRDRTGQPQHF
NA	15	TRBV5-1	TRBJ1-5	NA	TGCGCCAGCAGCTATGGGGATGGGAACAATCAGCCCCAGCATTTT	CASSYGDGNNQPQHF
many	14	TRBV12-3/TRBV12-4	TRBJ1-1	NA	TGTGCCAGCAGTTTAAGCACAGGGAACACTGAAGCTTTCTTT	CASSLSTGNTEAFF
NA	18	TRBV25-1	TRBJ2-1	TRBD2	TGTGCCAGCAGTGATCCCAGGCGTTTAGCGGGAGTACTCGATGAGCAGTTCTTC	CASSDPRRLAGVLDEQFF
many	14	TRBV12-3/TRBV12-4	TRBJ2-7	NA	TGTGCCAGCAGTATAGGGGGAGTTGAGGCCGAGCAGTACTTC	CASSIGGVEAEQYF
many	15	TRBV28	TRBJ1-1	NA	TGTGCCAGCAGTTCGTTGGCGGAGGAACGCACTGAAGCTTTCTTT	CASSSLAEERTEAFF
few	16	TRBV13	TRBJ2-2	NA	TGTGCCAGCAGCCAGGGGGGGGGGCTCTTCACCGGGGAGCTGTTTTTT	CASSQGGGLFTGELFF
few	15	TRBV20-1	TRBJ2-5	TRBD1	TGCAGTGCCAGCCTCGGGACAGGGCAGGGAGAGACCCAGTACTTC	CSASLGTGQGETQYF
few	14	TRBV6-2/TRBV6-3	TRBJ2-5	NA	TGTGCCAGCAGTTACTCGGACAGTAGGGAGACCCAGTACTTC	CASSYSDSRETQYF
NA	12	TRBV30	TRBJ1-1	NA	TGTGCCTGGAAGTTGTGGTGGACTGAAGCTTTCTTT	CAWKLWWTEAFF